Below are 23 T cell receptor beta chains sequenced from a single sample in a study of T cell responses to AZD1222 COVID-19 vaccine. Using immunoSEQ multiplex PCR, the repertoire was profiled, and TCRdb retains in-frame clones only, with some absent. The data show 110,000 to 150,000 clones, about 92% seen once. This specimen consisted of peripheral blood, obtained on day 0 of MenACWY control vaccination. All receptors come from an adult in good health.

The CDR3 region is CASSPLGVAGVSTDTQYF. The CDR3 DNA sequence: TGTGCCAGCTCACCCCTCGGGGTAGCGGGGGTAAGCACAGATACGCAGTATTTT. V is TRBV18 and J is TRBJ2-3; TRBD2 matches at 9 bases. J gave up 0 bases and V 3 bases, and 10 bases lay outside the gene matches. Germline assignment: CDR1 KGHSH and CDR2 LQKENI. This CDR3 comprises 18 residues.

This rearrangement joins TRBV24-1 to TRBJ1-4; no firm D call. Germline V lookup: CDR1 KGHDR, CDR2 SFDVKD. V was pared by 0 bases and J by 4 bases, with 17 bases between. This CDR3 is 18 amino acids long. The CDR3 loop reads CATSDLQTSRPLNEKLFF. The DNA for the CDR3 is TGTGCCACCAGTGATTTGCAAACGTCCAGGCCCCTTAATGAAAAACTGTTTTTT.

CDR3 sequence (DNA): TGTGCCAGCAGCCAAGACCCCCTTGGGGGAAGCACAGATACGCAGTATTTT. This translates into CASSQDPLGGSTDTQYF. The chain links TRBV3-1 (or the pseudogene TRBV3-2) to TRBJ2-3; D is tentatively TRBD1 or TRBD2 (5 bases each). The CDR3 loop spans 17 amino acids. The germline gives CDR1 LGHDT, CDR2 YNNKEL (reference sequence). Trimming cost V 0 bases and J 0 bases, with 13 bases left between them.

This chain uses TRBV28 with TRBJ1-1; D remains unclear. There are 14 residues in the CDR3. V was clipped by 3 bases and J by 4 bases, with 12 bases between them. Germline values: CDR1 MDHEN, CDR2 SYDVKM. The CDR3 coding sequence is TGTGCCAGCAGTTTTGAGACCATAGGCACTGAAGCTTTCTTT. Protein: CASSFETIGTEAFF.

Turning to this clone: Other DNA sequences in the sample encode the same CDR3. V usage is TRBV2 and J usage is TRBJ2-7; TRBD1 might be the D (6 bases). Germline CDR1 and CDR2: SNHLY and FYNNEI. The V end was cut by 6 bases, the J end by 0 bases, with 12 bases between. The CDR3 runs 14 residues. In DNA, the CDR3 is TGTGCCAGCAGCGAACAGGGAGTCTCCTACGAGCAGTACTTC. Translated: CASSEQGVSYEQYF.

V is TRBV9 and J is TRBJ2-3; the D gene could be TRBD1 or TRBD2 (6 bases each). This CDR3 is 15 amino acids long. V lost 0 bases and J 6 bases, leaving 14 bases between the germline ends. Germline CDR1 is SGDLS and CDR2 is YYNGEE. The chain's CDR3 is CASSVEWRGADTQYF. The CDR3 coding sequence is TGTGCCAGCAGCGTAGAGTGGAGGGGGGCGGATACGCAGTATTTT.

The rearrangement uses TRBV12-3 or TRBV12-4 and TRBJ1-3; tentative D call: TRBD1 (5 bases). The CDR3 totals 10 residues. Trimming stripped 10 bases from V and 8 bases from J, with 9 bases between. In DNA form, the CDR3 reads TGTGCCACAAGAGGGGACACCATATATTTT. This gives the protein CATRGDTIYF.

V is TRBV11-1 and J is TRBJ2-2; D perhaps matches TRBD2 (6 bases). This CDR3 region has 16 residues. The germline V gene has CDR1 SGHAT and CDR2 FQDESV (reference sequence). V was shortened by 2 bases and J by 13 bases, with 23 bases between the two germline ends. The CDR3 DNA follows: TGTGCCAGCAGCTTATTGGCGGGATGGGGTAAAGAGGGGCTGTTTTTT. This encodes CASSLLAGWGKEGLFF.

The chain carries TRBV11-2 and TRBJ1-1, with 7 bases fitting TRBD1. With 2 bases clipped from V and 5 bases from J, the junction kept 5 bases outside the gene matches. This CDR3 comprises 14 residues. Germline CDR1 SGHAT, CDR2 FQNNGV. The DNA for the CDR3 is TGTGCCAGCAGCTTAAACAGGGGAGGGACTGAAGCTTTCTTT. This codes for CASSLNRGGTEAFF.

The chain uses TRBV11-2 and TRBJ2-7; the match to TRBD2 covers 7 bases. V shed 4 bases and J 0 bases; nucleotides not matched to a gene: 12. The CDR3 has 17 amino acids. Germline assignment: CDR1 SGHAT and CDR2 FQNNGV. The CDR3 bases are TGTGCCAGCAGCTCCCTCCAATTAGCGGGCATCTCCTACGAGCAGTACTTC. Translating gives CASSSLQLAGISYEQYF.

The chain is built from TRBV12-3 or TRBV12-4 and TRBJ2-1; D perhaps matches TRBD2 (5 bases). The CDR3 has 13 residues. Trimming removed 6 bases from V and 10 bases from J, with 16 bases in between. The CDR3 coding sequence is TGTGCCAGCAGCCCGGGTAGCGCCTCAGAGCAGTTCTTC. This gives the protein CASSPGSASEQFF.

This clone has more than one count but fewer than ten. CDR3 bases: TGTGCCAGCAGCCCCGGATCCGCTTCCGAGCAGTACTTC. It yields the protein CASSPGSASEQYF. The chain couples TRBV5-4 to TRBJ2-7, with D unclear. CDR3 size: 13 residues. V gave up 4 bases and J gave up 6 bases, with 14 bases separating them. Germline V CDR1 and CDR2: SGHNT, YYREEE (reference sequence). Drawing the rest from reference TRBV5-4 and TRBJ2-7, the complete variable domain is ETGVTQSPTHLIKTRGQQVTLRCSSQSGHNTVSWYQQALGQGPQFIFQYYREEENGRGNFPPRFSGLQFPNYSSELNVNALELDDSALYLCASSPGSASEQYFGPGTRLTVT.

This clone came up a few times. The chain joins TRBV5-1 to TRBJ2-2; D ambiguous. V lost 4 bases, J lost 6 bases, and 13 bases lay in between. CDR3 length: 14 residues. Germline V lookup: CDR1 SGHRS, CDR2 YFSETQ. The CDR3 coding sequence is TGCGCCAGCAGCGCCTACCCCGCGGCCGGGGAGCTGTTTTTT. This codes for CASSAYPAAGELFF. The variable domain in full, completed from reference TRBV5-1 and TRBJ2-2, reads KAGVTQTPRYLIKTRGQQVTLSCSPISGHRSVSWYQQTPGQGLQFLFEYFSETQRNKGNFPGRFSGRQFSNSRSEMNVSTLELGDSALYLCASSAYPAAGELFFGEGSRLTVL.

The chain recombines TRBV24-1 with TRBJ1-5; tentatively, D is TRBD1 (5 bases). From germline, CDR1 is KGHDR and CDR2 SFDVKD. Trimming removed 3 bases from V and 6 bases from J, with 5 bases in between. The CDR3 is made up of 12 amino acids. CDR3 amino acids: CATSDGGQPQHF. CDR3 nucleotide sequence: TGTGCCACCAGTGATGGGGGTCAGCCCCAGCATTTT.

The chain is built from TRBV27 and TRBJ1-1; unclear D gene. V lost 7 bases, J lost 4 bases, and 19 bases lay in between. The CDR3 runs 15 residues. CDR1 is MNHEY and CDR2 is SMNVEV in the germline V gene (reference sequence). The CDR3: CASNDRVRMGTEAFF. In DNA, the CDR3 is TGTGCCAGCAATGATCGCGTCAGGATGGGCACTGAAGCTTTCTTT.

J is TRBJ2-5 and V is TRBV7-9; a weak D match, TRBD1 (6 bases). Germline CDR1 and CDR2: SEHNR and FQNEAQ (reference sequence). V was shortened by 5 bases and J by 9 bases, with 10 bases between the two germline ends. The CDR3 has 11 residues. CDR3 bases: TGTGCCAGCAGCCTGAAGGGGGCCCAGTACTTC. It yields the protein CASSLKGAQYF.

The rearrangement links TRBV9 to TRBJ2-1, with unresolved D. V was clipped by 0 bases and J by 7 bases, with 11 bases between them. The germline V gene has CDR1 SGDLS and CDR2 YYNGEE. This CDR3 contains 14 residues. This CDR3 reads CASSVDPAENEQFF. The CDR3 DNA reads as TGTGCCAGCAGCGTAGACCCGGCGGAAAATGAGCAGTTCTTC.

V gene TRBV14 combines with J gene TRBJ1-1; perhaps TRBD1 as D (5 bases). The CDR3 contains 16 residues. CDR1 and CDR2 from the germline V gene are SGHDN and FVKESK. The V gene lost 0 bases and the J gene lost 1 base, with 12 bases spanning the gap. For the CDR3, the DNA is TGTGCCAGCAGCCAAGATGGTGAGGGGAAGAACACTGAAGCTTTCTTT. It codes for CASSQDGEGKNTEAFF.

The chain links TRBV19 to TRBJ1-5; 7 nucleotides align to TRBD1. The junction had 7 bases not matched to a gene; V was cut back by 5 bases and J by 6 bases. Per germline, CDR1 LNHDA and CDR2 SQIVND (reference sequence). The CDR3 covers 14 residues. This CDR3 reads CASSVRQGGQPQHF. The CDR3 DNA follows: TGTGCCAGTAGTGTTAGACAGGGAGGTCAGCCCCAGCATTTT.

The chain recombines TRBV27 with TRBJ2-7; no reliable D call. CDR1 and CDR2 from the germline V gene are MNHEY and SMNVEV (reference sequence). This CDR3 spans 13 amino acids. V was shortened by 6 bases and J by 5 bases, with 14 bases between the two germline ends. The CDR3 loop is CASSPRVFNEQYF. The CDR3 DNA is TGTGCCAGCAGCCCTCGAGTTTTCAACGAGCAGTACTTC.

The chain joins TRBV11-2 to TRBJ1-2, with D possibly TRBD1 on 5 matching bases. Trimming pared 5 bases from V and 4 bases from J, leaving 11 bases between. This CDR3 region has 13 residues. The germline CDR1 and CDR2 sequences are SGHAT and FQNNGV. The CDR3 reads CASSPGTSYGYTF. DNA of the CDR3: TGTGCCAGCAGCCCCGGGACCTCCTATGGCTACACCTTC.

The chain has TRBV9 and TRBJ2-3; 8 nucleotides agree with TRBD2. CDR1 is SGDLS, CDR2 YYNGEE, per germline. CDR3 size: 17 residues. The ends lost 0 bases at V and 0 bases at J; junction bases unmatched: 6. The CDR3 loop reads CASSVDAGGTSTDTQYF. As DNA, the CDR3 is TGTGCCAGCAGCGTAGATGCGGGGGGAACTAGCACAGATACGCAGTATTTT.

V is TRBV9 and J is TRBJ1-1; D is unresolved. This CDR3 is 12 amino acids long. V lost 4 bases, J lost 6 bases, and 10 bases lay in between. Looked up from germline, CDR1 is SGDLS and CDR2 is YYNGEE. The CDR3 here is CASSPGWSEAFF. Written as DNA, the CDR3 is TGTGCCAGCAGCCCCGGTTGGTCTGAAGCTTTCTTT. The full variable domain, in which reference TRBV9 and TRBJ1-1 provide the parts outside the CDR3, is DSGVTQTPKHLITATGQRVTLRCSPRSGDLSVYWYQQSLDQGLQFLIQYYNGEERAKGNILERFSAQQFPDLHSELNLSSLELGDSALYFCASSPGWSEAFFGQGTRLTVV.